This TCR beta chain was obtained from a study of blood T cells in healthy people across ages. Points from the study as a whole: Across the age range, TCR beta diversity per million T cells fell in a roughly linear way. The study found more naive CD4+ cells and higher diversity in long-lived than aged donors.

The CDR3 has 15 residues. The germline V gene has CDR1 LGHDT and CDR2 YNNKEL (reference sequence). V was pared by 4 bases and J by 1 base, with 13 bases between. Notes on this clonotype: The antigen remains unidentified.

A second about 6 to 11 cycle PCR used barcoded and J-beta primers. Unique molecular identifiers of 12 random nucleotides labeled each cDNA. TCRdb redid the calling of the 5' RACE reads with MiXCR, one entry per CDR3 protein. The table shows roughly 570,000 distinct CDR3 sequences, with roughly 28% occurring only once. This chain links TRBV3-1 with TRBJ2-5, with a possible D match to TRBD1 (6 bases). This TCR was recovered from a woman in her 70s in good health. The sample comprised blood. CDR3 coding DNA: TGTGCCAGCAGCCCAGGGGTAACTTCCCAAGAGACCCAGTACTTC. Translating gives CASSPGVTSQETQYF.